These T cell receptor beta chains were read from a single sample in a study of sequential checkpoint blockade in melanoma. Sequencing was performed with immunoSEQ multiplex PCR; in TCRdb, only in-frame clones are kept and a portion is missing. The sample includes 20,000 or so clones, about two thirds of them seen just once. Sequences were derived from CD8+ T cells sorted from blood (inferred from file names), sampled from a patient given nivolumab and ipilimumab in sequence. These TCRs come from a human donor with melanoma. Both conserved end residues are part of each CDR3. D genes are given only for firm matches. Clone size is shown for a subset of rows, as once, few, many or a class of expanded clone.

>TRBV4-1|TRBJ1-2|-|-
CASSQEPVTGFGYTF
TGCGCCAGCAGCCAAGAACCGGTAACGGGGTTCGGCTACACCTTC
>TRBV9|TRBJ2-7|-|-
CASSPQTGSSYEQYF
TGTGCCAGCAGCCCCCAGACGGGAAGCTCCTACGAGCAGTACTTC
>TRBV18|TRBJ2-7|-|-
CASSMAGSSYEQYF
TGTGCCAGCTCAATGGCGGGGAGCTCCTACGAGCAGTACTTC
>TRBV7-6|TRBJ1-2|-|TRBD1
CASSHQGTDYGYTF
TGTGCCAGCAGCCACCAGGGGACAGACTATGGCTACACCTTC
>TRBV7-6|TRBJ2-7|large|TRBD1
CASSFGTGLTYEQYF
TGTGCCAGCAGCTTCGGGACAGGGCTAACCTACGAGCAGTACTTC
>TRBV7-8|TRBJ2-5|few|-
CASSPLIAPQETQYF
TGTGCCAGCAGCCCACTAATTGCCCCCCAGGAGACCCAGTACTTC
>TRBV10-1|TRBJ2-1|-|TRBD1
CASSESTGIGFNEQFF
TGCGCCAGCAGTGAGTCGACAGGGATCGGTTTCAATGAGCAGTTCTTC
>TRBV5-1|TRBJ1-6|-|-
CASSLSGGSSYNSPLHF
TGCGCCAGCAGCTTGTCTGGGGGGAGCTCCTATAATTCACCCCTCCACTTT
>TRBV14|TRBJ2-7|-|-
CASSPLGSPEQYF
TGTGCCAGCAGCCCGTTGGGCAGCCCCGAGCAGTACTTC
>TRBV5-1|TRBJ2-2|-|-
CASSLVQGTGELFF
TGCGCCAGCAGCTTGGTCCAGGGAACCGGGGAGCTGTTTTTT
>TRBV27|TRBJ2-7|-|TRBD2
CASKYSGVGKQYF
TGTGCCAGCAAATACAGCGGGGTCGGAAAGCAGTACTTC
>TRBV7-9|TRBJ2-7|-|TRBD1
CASSFGTGTYEQYF
TGTGCCAGCAGCTTCGGGACAGGGACGTACGAGCAGTACTTC
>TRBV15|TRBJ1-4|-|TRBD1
CATSRDGQGGEKLFF
TGTGCCACCAGCAGAGATGGACAGGGGGGGGAAAAACTGTTTTTT
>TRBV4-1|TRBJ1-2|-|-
CASSQARGGYGYTF
TGCGCCAGCAGCCAAGCGCGGGGCGGCTATGGCTACACCTTC
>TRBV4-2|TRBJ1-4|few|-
CASSQDTGTPDATNEKLFF
TGTGCCAGCAGCCAAGATACCGGGACACCTGACGCAACTAATGAAAAACTGTTTTTT
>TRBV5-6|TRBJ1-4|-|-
CASSPANRDGRSEKLFF
TGTGCCAGCAGCCCGGCCAACAGGGACGGGCGTAGTGAAAAACTGTTTTTT
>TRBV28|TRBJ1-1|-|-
CASSLGRATEAFF
TGTGCCAGCAGTTTGGGCAGGGCGACTGAAGCTTTCTTT
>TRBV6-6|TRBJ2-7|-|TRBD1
CASSWTGGYEQYF
TGTGCCAGCAGTTGGACAGGGGGATACGAGCAGTACTTC
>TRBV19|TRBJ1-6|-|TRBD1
CASNLLQGASSPLHF
TGTGCCAGTAACCTACTACAGGGGGCAAGTTCACCCCTCCACTTT
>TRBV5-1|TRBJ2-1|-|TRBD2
CASSLAGAYNEQFF
TGCGCCAGCAGCTTAGCGGGAGCCTACAATGAGCAGTTCTTC
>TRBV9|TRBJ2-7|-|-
CASSEGQGSEQYF
TGTGCCAGCAGCGAGGGGCAGGGAAGCGAGCAGTACTTC
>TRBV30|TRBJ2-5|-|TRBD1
CAWSTDRGQETQYF
TGTGCCTGGAGTACGGACAGGGGCCAAGAGACCCAGTACTTC
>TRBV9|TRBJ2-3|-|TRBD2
CASTKWASGSTDTQYF
TGTGCCAGCACCAAATGGGCTAGCGGCAGCACAGATACGCAGTATTTT
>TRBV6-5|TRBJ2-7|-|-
CASSYDFGSGYEQYF
-
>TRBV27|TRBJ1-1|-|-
CASSVYMSGIAEAFF
TGTGCCAGCTCAGTTTATATGTCAGGGATTGCTGAAGCTTTCTTT
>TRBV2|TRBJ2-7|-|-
CASSDGDPYEQYF
TGTGCCAGCAGTGACGGGGATCCCTACGAGCAGTACTTC
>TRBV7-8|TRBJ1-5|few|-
CASQSLEFNQPQHF
TGTGCCAGCCAAAGTCTCGAGTTCAATCAGCCCCAGCATTTT
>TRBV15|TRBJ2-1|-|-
CATSREGRGGNEQFF
TGTGCCACCAGCAGAGAGGGAAGGGGCGGCAATGAGCAGTTCTTC
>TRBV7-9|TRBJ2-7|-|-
CASSLDMDSSYEQYF
TGTGCCAGCAGCCTTGATATGGACAGCTCCTACGAGCAGTACTTC
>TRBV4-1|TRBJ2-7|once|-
CASSQAYTGYSYEQYF
TGCGCCAGCAGCCAAGCCTACACAGGGTACTCCTACGAGCAGTACTTC
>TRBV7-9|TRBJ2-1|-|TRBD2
CASSSRSGGAENEQFF
TGTGCCAGCAGCTCCAGAAGCGGGGGGGCCGAGAATGAGCAGTTCTTC
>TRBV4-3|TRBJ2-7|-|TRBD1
CASSQGTGTGRYEQYF
TGCGCCAGCAGCCAAGGAACTGGGACAGGGCGCTACGAGCAGTACTTC
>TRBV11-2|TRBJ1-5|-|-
CASSRAGRPQHF
TGTGCCAGCAGCCGAGCCGGGAGGCCCCAGCATTTT
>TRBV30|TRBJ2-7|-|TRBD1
CAWDRGSYEQYF
TGTGCCTGGGACAGGGGCTCCTACGAGCAGTACTTC
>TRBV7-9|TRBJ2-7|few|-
CASSSRVGRHTGSYEQYF
TGTGCCAGCAGCTCTAGAGTAGGGCGTCACACGGGGTCCTACGAGCAGTACTTC
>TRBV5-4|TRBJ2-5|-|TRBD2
CASSPVGSGRAETQYF
TGTGCCAGCAGCCCTGTTGGTAGCGGGAGGGCTGAGACCCAGTACTTC
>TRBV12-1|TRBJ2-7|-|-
CASSRDRENEQYF
TGTGCCAGCAGCCGAGACAGGGAAAACGAGCAGTACTTC
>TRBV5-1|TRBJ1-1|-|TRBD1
CASSWTGGEAFF
TGCGCCAGCAGCTGGACAGGGGGGGAAGCTTTCTTT
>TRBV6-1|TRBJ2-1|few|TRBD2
CASSELAGTANEQFF
TGTGCCAGCAGTGAGCTAGCGGGAACTGCTAATGAGCAGTTCTTC
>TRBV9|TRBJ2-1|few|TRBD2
CASSELAGVRNEQFF
TGTGCCAGCAGCGAGTTAGCGGGAGTACGCAATGAGCAGTTCTTC
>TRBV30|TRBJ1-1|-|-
CAWSVLREAFF
TGTGCCTGGAGTGTGCTACGGGAAGCTTTCTTT
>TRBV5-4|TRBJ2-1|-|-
CASSLRGANEQFF
TGTGCCAGCAGCTTGAGAGGAGCCAATGAGCAGTTCTTC
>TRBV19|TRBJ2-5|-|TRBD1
CASSIRTGEETQYF
TGTGCCAGTAGTATAAGGACAGGGGAAGAGACCCAGTACTTC
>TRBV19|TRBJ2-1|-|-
CASSISTDPYNEQFF
TGTGCCAGTAGTATCTCGACAGACCCCTACAATGAGCAGTTCTTC
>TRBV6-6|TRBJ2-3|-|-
CASSPPLDTQYF
TGTGCCAGCAGCCCCCCATTGGATACGCAGTATTTT
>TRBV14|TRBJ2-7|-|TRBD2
CASSHSGRPVDEQYF
TGTGCCAGCAGCCATAGCGGGAGGCCCGTAGACGAGCAGTACTTC
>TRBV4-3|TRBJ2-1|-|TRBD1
CASSQDRTGAYNEQFF
TGCGCCAGCAGCCAAGATCGAACAGGGGCCTACAATGAGCAGTTCTTC
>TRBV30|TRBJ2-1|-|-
CAWTDRGEQFF
TGTGCCTGGACTGATCGCGGGGAGCAGTTCTTC
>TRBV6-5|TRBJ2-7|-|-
CASSSPDSKHEQYF
TGTGCCAGCAGTTCCCCCGATTCCAAGCACGAGCAGTACTTC
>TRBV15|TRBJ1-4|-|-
CATSSAEGDLPNEKLFF
TGTGCCACCAGCAGTGCCGAGGGAGACCTGCCTAATGAAAAACTGTTTTTT
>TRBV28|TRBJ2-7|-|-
CASSLGDIGSSYEQYF
TGTGCCAGCAGTTTAGGGGACATCGGAAGCTCCTACGAGCAGTACTTC
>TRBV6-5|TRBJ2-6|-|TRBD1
CASSGGSGANVLTF
TGTGCCAGTTCAGGGGGCTCTGGGGCCAACGTCCTGACTTTC
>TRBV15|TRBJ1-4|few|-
CATSRRIGEGEKLFF
TGTGCCACCAGCAGACGAATAGGGGAGGGGGAAAAACTGTTTTTT
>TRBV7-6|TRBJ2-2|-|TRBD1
CASSLEHRGGTGELFF
TGTGCCAGCAGCTTAGAGCACAGGGGCGGGACCGGGGAGCTGTTTTTT
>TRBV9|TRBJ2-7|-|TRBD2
CASSVRSGGSDEQYF
TGTGCCAGCAGCGTAAGAAGCGGGGGGAGCGACGAGCAGTACTTC
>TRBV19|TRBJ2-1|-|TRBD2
CASSPLAGVGNEQFF
TGTGCCAGTAGCCCTCTAGCGGGAGTCGGCAATGAGCAGTTCTTC
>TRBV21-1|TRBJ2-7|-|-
CASSIRLAGARDEGEQYF
TGTGCCAGCAGCATTAGACTAGCGGGCGCCCGCGACGAGGGGGAGCAGTACTTC
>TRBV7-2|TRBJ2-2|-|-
CASSLVGGRGISPGELFF
TGTGCCAGCAGCTTAGTAGGGGGGAGGGGGATCTCGCCCGGGGAGCTGTTTTTT
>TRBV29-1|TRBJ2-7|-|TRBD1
CSVARPGQATYEQYF
TGCAGCGTCGCCCGACCGGGACAGGCTACCTACGAGCAGTACTTC